This T cell receptor beta chain was identified in a study of blood T cell repertoires in COVID-19 (TCRdb year 2020). Some background on the complete study: Collaborator samples came from the United States, Italy and Spain and covered acute and convalescent phases of COVID-19. The repertoires were made available in a free public database intended to serve as a resource for research on the immune response to SARS-CoV-2. Subjects who had been exposed to COVID-19, were actively infected with it, or had recovered from it provided the deeply sampled blood TCRbeta repertoires that made up the dataset. The prospective study material was composed of cDNA or gDNA derived from T cells, B-cell-depleted T cells, or PBMCs. Nearly every sample came with metadata listing a de-identified subject ID, COVID-19 status, age in years and sex. The samples were drawn from two sources: the first 160 participants of the ongoing ImmuneRACE study, and 1,254 subjects contributed by 6 global collaborators. Where available, HLA class I and class II types were taken from metadata supplied by the sample provider and were not determined by assay-based typing.

Worth noting for this clone: The clone's antigen remains unknown. No qualities accompany the bases; no much larger clone lies one base away.

The germline V gene gives CDR1 as MNHEY and CDR2 as SVGAGI. V lost 5 bases and J lost 3 bases; the stretch between them is 8 bases long. The CDR3 measures 14 amino acids from cysteine to phenylalanine. Of the read, only the CDR3 DNA is kept; its 42 bases are in frame from base 1. Study-wide conclusions, independent of this receptor: Clinical and demographic metadata were provided uncurated, with the amount varying by source and participant.

The immunoSEQ Assay, a bias-controlled multiplex PCR, was used to amplify TCRbeta CDR3 regions from genomic DNA. From the authors' description of their analysis: Nucleated cell counts per sample were estimated from amplification of reference gene primers within the assay. To quantify the absolute abundance of each unique TCRbeta CDR3 rearrangement, sequence reads were collapsed and filtered. Productive Simpson clonality was computed per sample as the square root of Simpson's diversity index over productive rearrangements. TCRdb stores this immuneACCESS table with in-frame sequences only. Part of the clones is absent; in the studies checked, under half of the shortfall reflects unresolved V genes, and no reason is known for the rest. V and J calls and clone size are given by that table; D and trimming were obtained from the DNA. The sample table holds 150,000 to 200,000 clones, of which 84% were seen once. 12% to 15% of the sample lies in the top ten.

Each collaborating institution followed its own protocols to collect whole blood in K2EDTA tubes. For TCRbeta analysis, collaborators shipped samples as frozen whole blood, isolated PBMCs, or DNA extracted from either of those sample types. Recombination joined TRBV6-5 with TRBJ1-6, with a tentative D gene TRBD1 over 6 matching bases. This clonotype was obtained from a man between 18 and 35 years old with active or convalescent COVID-19. Material for sequencing was peripheral blood. CDR3 protein: CASSRQVYNSPLHF. The sequenced DNA is TGTGCCAGCAGTCGACAGGTCTATAATTCACCCCTCCACTTT.